The next 8 T cell receptor beta chains were all read from a single sample in a study of naive and memory T cell subsets. The SP2 primer and nested alpha and beta constant region primers amplified ligated cDNA in four rounds. Using its own MiXCR run on the 5' RACE reads, TCRdb lists one record per CDR3 protein. The sample contains about 59,000 distinct CDR3 sequences, more than 6.5% of which appear only once. A UMI-containing oligonucleotide was joined by 3' ligation to the TCR cDNA template. These receptors came from a female donor in good health.

The sample holds a few counts of this clonotype. The rearrangement uses TRBV6-5 and TRBJ1-6; 10 nucleotides align to TRBD1. V dropped 7 bases and J dropped 10; count of bases not matched to a gene: 10. The germline V gene encodes CDR1 MNHEY and CDR2 SVGAGI. The CDR3 loop spans 15 amino acids. This chain's CDR3 is CASTLSGTGASPLHF. The CDR3 nucleotides read TGTGCCAGCACCCTCTCCGGGACAGGGGCCTCACCCCTCCACTTT.

This clonotype was counted a few times. This chain links TRBV30 with TRBJ1-3, with 8 nucleotides matching TRBD1. Germline values: CDR1 GTSNPN, CDR2 SVGIG (reference sequence). With 4 bases clipped from V and 2 bases from J, the junction kept 16 bases outside the gene matches. There are 18 residues in the CDR3. CDR3 nucleotide sequence: TGTGCCTGGAACCGGGACAGGACCTTCAGACAGGCTGGAAACACCATATATTTT. Residues: CAWNRDRTFRQAGNTIYF.

V is TRBV25-1 and J is TRBJ2-3, with 7 nucleotides matching TRBD1. The CDR3 is 13 residues long. Germline V gene sequence: CDR1 MGHDK, CDR2 SYGVNS. V lost 6 bases and J lost 5; bases outside the gene matches: 5. DNA of the CDR3: TGTGCCAGCAGCGACGGGACAGTAGATACGCAGTATTTT. It codes for CASSDGTVDTQYF.

This sequence joins TRBV7-2 and TRBJ1-1, with D possibly matching TRBD1 (5 bases). V gave up 3 bases and J gave up 4 bases, with 9 bases separating them. The CDR3 covers 13 residues. CDR1 and CDR2 (germline): SGHTA, FQGNSA. For the CDR3, the DNA is TGTGCCAGCAGCTTTAGGGGTGTCACTGAAGCTTTCTTT. It encodes CASSFRGVTEAFF.

This clonotype has at least ten counts. This chain joins TRBV6-1 and TRBJ2-7; 7 bases are a match to TRBD1. The germline V gene encodes CDR1 MNHNS and CDR2 SASEGT. This CDR3 contains 12 residues. V dropped 10 bases and J dropped 3; count of bases not matched to a gene: 6. The CDR3 DNA follows: TGTGCCACCAAGAACAGGGGCTACGAGCAGTACTTC. This gives the protein CATKNRGYEQYF.

This clonotype occurred a few times. V and J are TRBV5-5 and TRBJ2-7; either TRBD1 or TRBD2 may supply D (6 bases each). CDR3 length equals 14 residues. Germline V gene data show CDR1 as SGHKS and CDR2 as YYEKEE (reference sequence). V was pared by 3 bases and J by 2 bases, with 12 bases between. The CDR3 protein is CASSWGARAYEQYF. DNA for the CDR3: TGTGCCAGCAGCTGGGGGGCCAGAGCCTACGAGCAGTACTTC.

Only a few counts were recorded for this clonotype. The V and J genes are TRBV5-1 and TRBJ2-2, with unresolved D. Germline V gene lookup returns CDR1 SGHRS and CDR2 YFSETQ. The V and J ends lost 0 bases and 0 bases respectively, with 12 bases between them. This CDR3 is 17 amino acids long. The CDR3: CASSLEGRNANTGELFF. The CDR3 region has the DNA TGCGCCAGCAGCTTGGAAGGCAGAAACGCGAACACCGGGGAGCTGTTTTTT.

The chain recombines TRBV7-2 with TRBJ1-6; D is unresolved. The CDR3 spans 13 residues. V was shortened by 1 base and J by 4 bases, with 2 bases between the two germline ends. CDR1 is SGHTA and CDR2 is FQGNSA in the germline V gene. CDR3 DNA sequence: TGTGCCAGCAGCTTAGGGTATAATTCACCCCTCCACTTT. It is translated as CASSLGYNSPLHF.